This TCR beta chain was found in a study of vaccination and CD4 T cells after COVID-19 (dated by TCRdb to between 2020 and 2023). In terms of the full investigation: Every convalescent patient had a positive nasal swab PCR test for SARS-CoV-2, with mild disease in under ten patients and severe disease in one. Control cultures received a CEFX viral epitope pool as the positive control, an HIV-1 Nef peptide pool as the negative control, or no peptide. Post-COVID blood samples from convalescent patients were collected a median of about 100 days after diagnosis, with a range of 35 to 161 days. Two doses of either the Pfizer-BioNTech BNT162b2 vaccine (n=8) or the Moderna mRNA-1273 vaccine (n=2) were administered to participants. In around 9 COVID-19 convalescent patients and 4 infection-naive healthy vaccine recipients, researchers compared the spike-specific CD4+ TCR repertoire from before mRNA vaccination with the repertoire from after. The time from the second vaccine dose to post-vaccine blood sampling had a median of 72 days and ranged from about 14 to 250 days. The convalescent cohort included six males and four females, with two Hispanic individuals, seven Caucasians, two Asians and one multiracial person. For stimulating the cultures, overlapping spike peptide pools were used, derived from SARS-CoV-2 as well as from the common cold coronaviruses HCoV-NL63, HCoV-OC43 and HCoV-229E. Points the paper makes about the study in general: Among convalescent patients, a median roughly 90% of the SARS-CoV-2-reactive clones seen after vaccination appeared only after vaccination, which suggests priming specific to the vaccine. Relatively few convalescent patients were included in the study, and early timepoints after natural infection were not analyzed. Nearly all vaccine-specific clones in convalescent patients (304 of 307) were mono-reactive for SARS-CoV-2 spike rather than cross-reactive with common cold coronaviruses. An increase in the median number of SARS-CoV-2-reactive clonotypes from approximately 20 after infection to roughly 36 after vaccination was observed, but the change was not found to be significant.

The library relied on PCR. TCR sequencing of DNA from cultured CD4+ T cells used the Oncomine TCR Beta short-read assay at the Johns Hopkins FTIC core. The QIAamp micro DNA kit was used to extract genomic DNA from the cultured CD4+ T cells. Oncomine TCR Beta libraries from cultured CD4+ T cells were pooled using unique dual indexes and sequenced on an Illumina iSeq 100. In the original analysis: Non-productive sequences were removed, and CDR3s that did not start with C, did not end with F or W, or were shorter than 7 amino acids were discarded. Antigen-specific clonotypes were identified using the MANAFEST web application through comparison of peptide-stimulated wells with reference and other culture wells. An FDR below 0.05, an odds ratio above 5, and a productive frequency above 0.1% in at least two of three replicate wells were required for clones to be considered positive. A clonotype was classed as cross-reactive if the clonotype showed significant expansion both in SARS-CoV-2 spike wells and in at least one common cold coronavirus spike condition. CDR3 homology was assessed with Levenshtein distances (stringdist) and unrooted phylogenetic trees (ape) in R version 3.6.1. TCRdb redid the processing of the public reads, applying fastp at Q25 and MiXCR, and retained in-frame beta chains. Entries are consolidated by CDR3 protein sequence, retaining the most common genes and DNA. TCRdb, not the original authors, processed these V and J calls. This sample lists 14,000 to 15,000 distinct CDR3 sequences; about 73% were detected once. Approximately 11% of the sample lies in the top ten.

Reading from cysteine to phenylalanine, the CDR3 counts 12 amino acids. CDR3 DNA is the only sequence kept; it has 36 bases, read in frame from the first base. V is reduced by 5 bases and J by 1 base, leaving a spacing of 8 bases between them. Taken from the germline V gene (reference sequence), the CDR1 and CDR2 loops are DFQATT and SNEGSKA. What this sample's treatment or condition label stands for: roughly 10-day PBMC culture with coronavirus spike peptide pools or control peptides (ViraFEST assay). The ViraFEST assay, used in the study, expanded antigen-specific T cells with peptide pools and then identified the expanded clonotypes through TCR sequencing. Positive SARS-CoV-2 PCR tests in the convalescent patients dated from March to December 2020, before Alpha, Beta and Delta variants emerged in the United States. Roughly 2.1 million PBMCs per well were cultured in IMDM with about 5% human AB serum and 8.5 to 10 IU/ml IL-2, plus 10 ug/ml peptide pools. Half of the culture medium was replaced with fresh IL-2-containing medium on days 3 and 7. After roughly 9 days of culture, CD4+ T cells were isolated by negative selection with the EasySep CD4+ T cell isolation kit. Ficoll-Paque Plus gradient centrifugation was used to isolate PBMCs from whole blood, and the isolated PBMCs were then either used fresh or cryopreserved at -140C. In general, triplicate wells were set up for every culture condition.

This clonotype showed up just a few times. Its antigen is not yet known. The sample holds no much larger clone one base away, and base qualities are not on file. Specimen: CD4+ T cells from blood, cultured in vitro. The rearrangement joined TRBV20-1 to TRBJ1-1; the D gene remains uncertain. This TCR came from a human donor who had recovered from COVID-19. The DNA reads TGCAGTGCTCCTACGGGGAACACTGAAGCTTTCTTT. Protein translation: CSAPTGNTEAFF.